This TCR beta chain was retrieved from a study of cytomegalovirus exposure and HLA in healthy donors. Study-wide context: Early released data had tens of millions of unique TCRs, all coming from HLA-typed donors.

Concerning this clone: Antigen: not known.

The germline CDR1 and CDR2 sequences are SGHRS and YFSETQ. The CDR3 length is 14 residues. The V end lost 1 base, the J end lost 1 base, and 8 bases lay between the germline ends. Notes on the study in general: Among the most significant clusters, several appeared linked to common viral pathogens in a later analysis.

Amplification used 60 Vbeta primers and 13 Jbeta primers. Data came from immunoSEQ multiplex PCR; TCRdb stores just in-frame clones and leaves some out. The table records about 130,000 clones, less than 80% of them present only once. The chain has TRBV5-1 and TRBJ1-1; TRBD1 is a possible D gene (6 bases). The clonotype originates from a man aged 40-50 years in good health and CMV-seropositive. The sample comprised PBMCs. CDR3 residues: CASSLTGQNTEAFF. The DNA of the CDR3 is TGCGCCAGCAGCTTGACGGGACAGAACACTGAAGCTTTCTTT.